This T cell receptor beta chain was sequenced in a study of CD8 T cells in Susac syndrome. Study overall: Clinically active disease was present in 5 or 6 of the sequenced Susac syndrome patients. Eight of these patients were in remission.

CD8+ and CD4+ T cells from blood underwent TCR beta sequencing, which was carried out in a high-throughput format. RNA was extracted with the RNeasy kit, and a quantity of about 0.45 to 1 ug was reverse transcribed using random hexamers. TCR beta CDR3 was amplified by immunoSEQ covering 54 Vbeta and 13 Jbeta. TCRdb processed the immunoSEQ multiplex PCR reads anew with MiXCR; each CDR3 protein has one entry. The sample holds about 180,000 distinct CDR3 sequences, 85% to 95% seen once. This sequence originates from a human donor with Susac syndrome. Sequenced: CD4+ T cells from PBMCs.

The CDR3 DNA reads TGTGCCAGCACCTTGGACGGGACAGATACGCAGTATTTT. Amino acids: CASTLDGTDTQYF. The rearrangement links TRBV25-1 to TRBJ2-3; D remains unclear. Deletions cut 7 bases from V and 3 bases from J, with 11 bases between. The CDR3 extends over 13 amino acids. Germline V gene data show CDR1 as MGHDK and CDR2 as SYGVNS. Combining the CDR3 with reference TRBV25-1 and TRBJ2-3 gives the whole variable domain EADIYQTPRYLVIGTGKKITLECSQTMGHDKMYWYQQDPGMELHLIHYSYGVNSTEKGDLSSESTVSRIRTEHFPLTLESARPSHTSQYLCASTLDGTDTQYFGPGTRLTVL.